Listed here are 4 T cell receptor beta chains from one sample, sequenced in a study of shared clonotypes between healthy human individuals. Data came from immunoSEQ multiplex PCR; TCRdb stores just in-frame clones and leaves some out. The sample yields millions of clones, around 95% seen once. Sequenced: naive CD4+ T cells sorted from blood. Noted subset: CD45RA+ positively selected. These receptor sequences come from a man between 18 and 29 years old in good health.

The CDR3 spells CASSLEGTLYEQYF. The CDR3 DNA sequence: TGTGCCAGCAGCTTAGAGGGGACACTCTACGAGCAGTACTTC. This sequence joins TRBV7-9 and TRBJ2-7; possible D gene TRBD1, 6 bases. This CDR3 comprises 14 residues. Trimming left V 1 base short and J 3 bases short, with 10 bases between. Germline values: CDR1 SEHNR, CDR2 FQNEAQ (reference sequence).

The CDR3 sequence is CAWSPPGREETQYF. CDR3 DNA: TGTGCCTGGAGTCCTCCCGGGAGGGAAGAGACCCAGTACTTC. This rearrangement joins TRBV30 to TRBJ2-5, with 8 bases lining up with TRBD2. The CDR3 length is 14 residues. Germline CDR1 GTSNPN, CDR2 SVGIG (reference sequence). The J segment lost 3 bases and the V segment lost 2 bases, leaving 5 bases of the junction unmatched.

As to this clone: Other DNA sequences in this sample translate to the same CDR3. The genes are TRBV18 and TRBJ1-5; D not resolved. The CDR3 is 14 amino acids. Germline V gene data show CDR1 as KGHSH and CDR2 as LQKENI. Between the trimmed V and J ends, which lost 1 base and 2 bases, there was a span of 6 bases. The CDR3 coding sequence is TGTGCCAGCTCACCACAGGGTGGCAATCAGCCCCAGCATTTT. Encoded protein: CASSPQGGNQPQHF.

This clone was observed once. This sequence joins TRBV18 and TRBJ1-5, with D possibly TRBD1 on 6 matching bases. The CDR3 extends over 15 amino acids. CDR1 is KGHSH and CDR2 is LQKENI in the germline V gene. V lost 4 bases and J lost 0, with 10 bases in between. CDR3 residues: CASSQDSYSNQPQHF. For the CDR3, the DNA is TGTGCCAGCTCACAGGACAGCTATAGCAATCAGCCCCAGCATTTT. The variable domain in full, with the rest retrieved from reference TRBV18 and TRBJ1-5, is NAGVMQNPRHLVRRRGQEARLRCSPMKGHSHVYWYRQLPEEGLKFMVYLQKENIIDESGMPKERFSAEFPKEGPSILRIQQVVRGDSAAYFCASSQDSYSNQPQHFGDGTRLSIL.